This is a list of T cell receptor beta chains from one sample in a study of blood T cell repertoires in COVID-19. The table came from immunoSEQ multiplex PCR; TCRdb's copy has only in-frame clones and leaves some out. The data hold 150,000 to 200,000 clones, with about 80% observed a single time. Input material: PBMCs or T cells enriched from blood (not recorded which). These receptor sequences come from a man in his 60s who had been exposed to COVID-19. Both conserved end residues are part of each CDR3. The D gene is left open where the match is weak. Clone size is shown for a subset of rows, as once, few, many or a class of expanded clone.

abundance: many
v_gene: TRBV7-2
d_gene: .
j_gene: TRBJ1-1
CDR3aa: CASSLGGGGLGTFF
CDR3nt: TGTGCCAGCAGCTTAGGGGGAGGAGGCTTGGGGACTTTCTTT

abundance: .
v_gene: TRBV7-2
d_gene: .
j_gene: TRBJ2-7
CDR3aa: CASSPRRAYEQYF
CDR3nt: TGTGCCAGCAGCCCTCGGCGGGCCTACGAGCAGTACTTC

abundance: .
v_gene: TRBV29-1
d_gene: .
j_gene: TRBJ2-3
CDR3aa: CSVEKSETDTQYF
CDR3nt: TGCAGCGTTGAAAAGTCTGAGACAGATACGCAGTATTTT

abundance: .
v_gene: TRBV6-1
d_gene: .
j_gene: TRBJ2-2
CDR3aa: CASSEARGTGELFF
CDR3nt: TGTGCCAGCAGTGAAGCGAGAGGCACCGGGGAGCTGTTTTTT

abundance: once
v_gene: TRBV12-3/TRBV12-4
d_gene: .
j_gene: TRBJ1-5
CDR3aa: CASSFAGNQPQHF
CDR3nt: TGTGCCAGCAGTTTTGCAGGCAATCAGCCCCAGCATTTT

abundance: .
v_gene: TRBV30
d_gene: TRBD1
j_gene: TRBJ1-2
CDR3aa: CAWNRETGVGYTF
CDR3nt: TGTGCCTGGAACCGGGAAACAGGGGTCGGCTACACCTTC

abundance: many
v_gene: TRBV5-6
d_gene: .
j_gene: TRBJ2-7
CDR3aa: CASNLQGPTYEQYF
CDR3nt: TGTGCCAGCAACCTACAGGGCCCCACCTACGAGCAGTACTTC

abundance: .
v_gene: TRBV9
d_gene: .
j_gene: TRBJ2-7
CDR3aa: CASSVATSYEQYF
CDR3nt: TGTGCCAGCAGCGTAGCCACATCCTACGAGCAGTACTTC

abundance: few
v_gene: TRBV5-4
d_gene: .
j_gene: TRBJ1-2
CDR3aa: CASSLGAGDYGYTF
CDR3nt: TGTGCCAGCAGCTTGGGGGCAGGGGACTATGGCTACACCTTC

abundance: once
v_gene: TRBV6-5
d_gene: .
j_gene: TRBJ1-2
CDR3aa: CASTEPRGGYTF
CDR3nt: TGTGCCAGCACCGAACCCCGGGGGGGCTACACCTTC

abundance: .
v_gene: TRBV4-1
d_gene: TRBD2
j_gene: TRBJ2-4
CDR3aa: CASSQGGGFLAKNIQYF
CDR3nt: TGCGCCAGCAGCCAAGGGGGGGGGTTCCTGGCCAAAAACATTCAGTACTTC

abundance: .
v_gene: TRBV4-1
d_gene: TRBD1
j_gene: TRBJ2-1
CDR3aa: CASSQEYGTGYNEQFF
CDR3nt: TGCGCCAGCAGCCAAGAATACGGGACAGGCTACAATGAGCAGTTCTTC

abundance: .
v_gene: TRBV18
d_gene: TRBD1
j_gene: TRBJ2-7
CDR3aa: CASSAGTGGSEQYF
CDR3nt: TGTGCCAGCTCTGCCGGGACAGGGGGCAGCGAGCAGTACTTC

abundance: .
v_gene: TRBV11-3
d_gene: TRBD2
j_gene: TRBJ2-7
CDR3aa: CASSREALAGSYEQYF
CDR3nt: TGTGCCAGCAGCCGAGAGGCACTAGCGGGGTCCTACGAGCAGTACTTC

abundance: .
v_gene: TRBV7-2
d_gene: .
j_gene: TRBJ2-1
CDR3aa: CASSFTRNNEQFF
CDR3nt: TGTGCCAGCAGCTTTACTAGAAACAATGAGCAGTTCTTC

abundance: .
v_gene: TRBV12-3/TRBV12-4
d_gene: .
j_gene: TRBJ2-7
CDR3aa: CASTWRRGEQYF
CDR3nt: TGTGCCAGCACCTGGCGGCGGGGCGAGCAGTACTTC

abundance: .
v_gene: TRBV6-5
d_gene: TRBD1
j_gene: TRBJ2-7
CDR3aa: CASSLGQGRQYF
CDR3nt: TGTGCCAGCAGCCTCGGACAGGGTCGGCAGTACTTC

abundance: once
v_gene: TRBV7-3
d_gene: TRBD2
j_gene: TRBJ2-3
CDR3aa: CASSRGRSPDTQYF
CDR3nt: TGTGCCAGCAGCCGCGGGAGGTCCCCAGATACGCAGTATTTT

abundance: .
v_gene: TRBV20-1
d_gene: .
j_gene: TRBJ2-1
CDR3aa: CSAGPSFF
CDR3nt: TGCAGTGCGGGGCCTAGTTTCTTC

abundance: once
v_gene: TRBV5-4
d_gene: TRBD2
j_gene: TRBJ2-7
CDR3aa: CASSTGLANEQYF
CDR3nt: TGTGCCAGCAGCACGGGACTAGCCAACGAGCAGTACTTC

abundance: .
v_gene: TRBV5-4
d_gene: .
j_gene: TRBJ2-2
CDR3aa: CASSMVTEAGELFF
CDR3nt: TGTGCCAGCAGTATGGTGACAGAAGCCGGGGAGCTGTTTTTT

abundance: .
v_gene: TRBV9
d_gene: TRBD1
j_gene: TRBJ1-4
CDR3aa: CASSVGGGGAATNEKLFF
CDR3nt: TGTGCCAGCAGCGTAGGAGGAGGGGGCGCGGCAACTAATGAAAAACTGTTTTTT

abundance: .
v_gene: TRBV10-3
d_gene: TRBD2
j_gene: TRBJ2-1
CDR3aa: CAMTSGETNEQFF
CDR3nt: TGTGCCATGACTAGCGGCGAAACCAATGAGCAGTTCTTC

abundance: .
v_gene: TRBV9
d_gene: .
j_gene: TRBJ2-1
CDR3aa: CASSVAPGLLKEQFF
CDR3nt: TGTGCCAGCAGCGTAGCCCCCGGACTCCTCAAGGAGCAGTTCTTC

abundance: .
v_gene: TRBV30
d_gene: TRBD2
j_gene: TRBJ2-7
CDR3aa: CAWRLAGTSYEQYF
CDR3nt: TGTGCCTGGCGACTAGCGGGTACCTCCTACGAGCAGTACTTC

abundance: .
v_gene: TRBV4-3
d_gene: .
j_gene: TRBJ1-1
CDR3aa: CASSQDSLGATEAFF
CDR3nt: TGCGCCAGCAGCCAAGATAGTCTGGGGGCGACTGAAGCTTTCTTT

abundance: .
v_gene: TRBV12-3/TRBV12-4
d_gene: .
j_gene: TRBJ2-7
CDR3aa: CASSSMALYEQYF
CDR3nt: TGTGCCAGCAGTTCAATGGCCCTGTACGAGCAGTACTTC

abundance: .
v_gene: TRBV30
d_gene: .
j_gene: TRBJ1-4
CDR3aa: CAWSVRRSANEKLFF
CDR3nt: TGTGCCTGGAGTGTACGTCGTTCGGCTAATGAAAAACTGTTTTTT

abundance: .
v_gene: TRBV28
d_gene: TRBD2
j_gene: TRBJ2-2
CDR3aa: CASSLTAGGANTGELFF
CDR3nt: TGTGCCAGCAGTTTAACTGCGGGAGGGGCGAACACCGGGGAGCTGTTTTTT

abundance: .
v_gene: TRBV7-2
d_gene: .
j_gene: TRBJ1-5
CDR3aa: CASSTGNQPQHF
CDR3nt: TGTGCCAGCAGCACAGGGAATCAGCCCCAGCATTTT

abundance: .
v_gene: TRBV5-1
d_gene: .
j_gene: TRBJ2-7
CDR3aa: CASSLASGWYYEQYF
CDR3nt: TGCGCCAGCAGCTTGGCCTCCGGGTGGTACTACGAGCAGTACTTC

abundance: .
v_gene: TRBV9
d_gene: .
j_gene: TRBJ2-5
CDR3aa: CASSVTGTIQETQYF
CDR3nt: TGTGCCAGCAGCGTGACCGGGACAATCCAAGAGACCCAGTACTTC

abundance: .
v_gene: TRBV4-3
d_gene: .
j_gene: TRBJ1-1
CDR3aa: CASSQDGGGGAGTEAFF
CDR3nt: TGCGCCAGCAGCCAAGATGGGGGCGGGGGCGCGGGCACTGAAGCTTTCTTT

abundance: .
v_gene: TRBV5-6
d_gene: TRBD1
j_gene: TRBJ2-3
CDR3aa: CASSWDRGTDTQYF
CDR3nt: TGTGCCAGCAGCTGGGACAGGGGCACAGATACGCAGTATTTT

abundance: .
v_gene: TRBV5-1
d_gene: TRBD1
j_gene: TRBJ2-7
CDR3aa: CASSSNTGGEQYF
CDR3nt: TGCGCCAGCAGCTCCAACACAGGGGGCGAGCAGTACTTC

abundance: .
v_gene: TRBV21-1
d_gene: .
j_gene: TRBJ1-2
CDR3aa: CASSNRRRGRGSPNYGYTF
CDR3nt: TGTGCCAGCAGCAACCGACGGAGAGGCAGGGGCTCCCCAAACTATGGCTACACCTTC

abundance: .
v_gene: TRBV7-3
d_gene: TRBD1
j_gene: TRBJ1-1
CDR3aa: CASSPSRRDRGLPEAFF
CDR3nt: TGTGCCAGCAGCCCATCCCGCCGGGACAGGGGGCTCCCTGAAGCTTTCTTT

abundance: .
v_gene: TRBV2
d_gene: TRBD2
j_gene: TRBJ2-3
CDR3aa: CASSVLAGATDTQYF
CDR3nt: TGTGCCAGCAGTGTTCTAGCGGGCGCCACAGATACGCAGTATTTT

abundance: .
v_gene: TRBV19
d_gene: TRBD2
j_gene: TRBJ2-1
CDR3aa: CASEAGTYNEQFF
CDR3nt: TGTGCCAGTGAAGCGGGGACCTACAATGAGCAGTTCTTC

abundance: .
v_gene: TRBV19
d_gene: .
j_gene: TRBJ2-1
CDR3aa: CASKGGLNEQFF
CDR3nt: TGTGCTTCCAAGGGGGGGCTAAACGAGCAGTTCTTC

abundance: .
v_gene: TRBV29-1
d_gene: TRBD1
j_gene: TRBJ1-5
CDR3aa: CSVESGGFPAQPQHF
CDR3nt: TGCAGCGTTGAATCAGGGGGCTTTCCGGCCCAGCCCCAGCATTTT

abundance: .
v_gene: TRBV2
d_gene: .
j_gene: TRBJ1-5
CDR3aa: CASSVEYSNQPQHF
CDR3nt: TGTGCCAGCAGTGTAGAGTATAGCAATCAGCCCCAGCATTTT

abundance: .
v_gene: TRBV10-3
d_gene: .
j_gene: TRBJ1-6
CDR3aa: CAISTGSSYNSPLHF
CDR3nt: TGTGCCATCAGTACAGGGAGCTCCTATAATTCACCCCTCCACTTT

abundance: .
v_gene: TRBV7-9
d_gene: .
j_gene: TRBJ2-3
CDR3aa: CASSLARERDTQYF
CDR3nt: TGTGCCAGCAGCTTAGCTCGGGAGCGGGATACGCAGTATTTT

abundance: few
v_gene: TRBV11-3
d_gene: TRBD2
j_gene: TRBJ2-3
CDR3aa: CASSLEATSGSDTQYF
CDR3nt: TGTGCCAGCAGCTTAGAGGCCACAAGCGGGAGTGATACGCAGTATTTT

abundance: few
v_gene: TRBV3-1/TRBV3-2
d_gene: .
j_gene: TRBJ1-5
CDR3aa: CASSFMGDNQPQHF
CDR3nt: TGTGCCAGCAGCTTCATGGGAGACAATCAGCCCCAGCATTTT

abundance: .
v_gene: TRBV5-1
d_gene: TRBD2
j_gene: TRBJ2-7
CDR3aa: CASSPGGHEQYF
CDR3nt: TGCGCCAGCAGCCCGGGGGGGCACGAGCAGTACTTC

abundance: .
v_gene: TRBV16
d_gene: .
j_gene: TRBJ1-5
CDR3aa: CASSQSSGARRLGNQPQHF
CDR3nt: TGTGCCAGCAGCCAATCGAGCGGGGCTCGGCGGTTGGGCAATCAGCCCCAGCATTTT